The source of this T cell receptor beta chain is a study of blood T cell repertoires in COVID-19. Across the whole study: The analysed material was cDNA or gDNA that came from T cells, B-cell-depleted T cells, or PBMCs.

Data came from immunoSEQ multiplex PCR; TCRdb stores just in-frame clones and leaves some out. The sample contains approximately 170,000 clones, 70% to 90% of which appear only once. Germline V gives CDR1 GTSNPN, CDR2 SVGIG (reference sequence). The CDR3 is 15 amino acids. Trimming took off 0 bases at V and 2 bases at J, with 13 bases between the two ends. The sample consisted of peripheral blood. The sequence was collected from a woman aged 70-85 years with acute or convalescent COVID-19. This chain links TRBV30 with TRBJ2-5; weak D call: TRBD2 (6 bases). CDR3 amino acids: CAWSVHRDFQETQYF. The CDR3, as DNA: TGTGCCTGGAGTGTACACCGGGACTTTCAAGAGACCCAGTACTTC.